This T cell receptor (beta chain) was identified in a study of response to subunit inactivated influenza vaccine. Study-wide points: Few additional T cells are recruited per seasonal influenza vaccination, authors suggested.

This clonotype occurred a few times. Antigen unknown. The CDR3 consists of 14 residues. Trimming pared 2 bases from V and 6 bases from J, leaving 15 bases between. The germline CDR1 and CDR2 sequences are SGHDT and YYEEEE. TCRdb re-called the RT-PCR reads through MiXCR, storing one row per CDR3 protein. The sample has 500,000 to 550,000 distinct CDR3 sequences, under 8.5% seen once. The chain carries TRBV5-6 and TRBJ2-7; D may be TRBD2 (6 bases). This TCR was sampled from a man aged 45-69 years who received an inactivated influenza vaccine. The sample was PBMCs from blood, taken 23 to 25 months after vaccination. The CDR3 region is CASSFWRGIGEQYF. For the CDR3, the DNA is TGTGCCAGCAGCTTTTGGCGGGGTATAGGCGAGCAGTACTTC.